The 23 T cell receptor beta chains listed next were all sequenced from one sample in a study of cytotoxic CD8 clonotypes in ibrutinib-treated CLL. The data were produced by immunoSEQ multiplex PCR, yet TCRdb's version contains in-frame clones alone and is incomplete. The sample has some 150,000 clones; 70% to 80% are singletons. This sample comprised PBMCs, obtained after 24 months of ibrutinib treatment. All receptors derive from a human donor with chronic lymphocytic leukemia.

The chain links TRBV6-5 to TRBJ1-6, with 8 bases identical to TRBD1. CDR3 length: 15 residues. V trimming: 0 bases; J trimming: 9 bases; junction bases outside the gene matches: 4. CDR1 and CDR2 (germline): MNHEY, SVGAGI. CDR3 sequence (DNA): TGTGCCAGCAGTTACTCAGGACAGGGAGGTTCACCCCTCCACTTT. It encodes CASSYSGQGGSPLHF.

The rearrangement joins TRBV28 to TRBJ1-5; possible D gene TRBD1, 6 bases. CDR3 size: 15 residues. Germline loops: CDR1 MDHEN, CDR2 SYDVKM. Between the trimmed V and J ends, which lost 6 bases and 6 bases, there was a span of 18 bases. Written as DNA, the CDR3 is TGTGCCAGCAGCCCCGTTGGGAGGGGGGGTCAGCCCCAGCATTTT. Amino acids: CASSPVGRGGQPQHF.

This clone was seen a single time. The chain is built from TRBV10-3 and TRBJ1-1; a possible D gene is TRBD1 (5 bases). Germline values: CDR1 ENHRY, CDR2 SYGVKD. The length of the CDR3 is 14 residues. V lost 11 bases and J 4 bases, leaving 20 bases between the germline ends. CDR3 sequence: CAAGRGPGSTEAFF. The CDR3 DNA sequence: TGTGCCGCGGGCCGGGGCCCGGGGAGCACTGAAGCTTTCTTT.

The chain is built from TRBV30 and TRBJ1-2; D remains ambiguous. The germline V gene has CDR1 GTSNPN and CDR2 SVGIG (reference sequence). The CDR3 length is 15 residues. Deletions cut 8 bases from V and 4 bases from J, with 23 bases between. The CDR3 loop reads CAHNRRALPCYGYTF. The CDR3 DNA follows: TGTGCCCATAACCGCCGGGCCCTCCCCTGCTATGGCTACACCTTC.

The chain combines TRBV19 with TRBJ2-2; 9 nucleotides match TRBD1. Germline lookup yields CDR1 LNHDA and CDR2 SQIVND (reference sequence). The CDR3 consists of 14 residues. V was clipped by 10 bases and J by 3 bases; unmatched bases: 6. The CDR3 DNA sequence: TGTGCCACGGAACAGGGGGCCGACACCGGGGAGCTGTTTTTT. Protein sequence: CATEQGADTGELFF. Full variable domain (missing parts from reference TRBV19 and TRBJ2-2): DGGITQSPKYLFRKEGQNVTLSCEQNLNHDAMYWYRQDPGQGLRLIYYSQIVNDFQKGDIAEGYSVSREKKESFPLTVTSAQKNPTAFYLCATEQGADTGELFFGEGSRLTVL.

A few counts support this clone. The V call is TRBV6-4, the J call TRBJ1-3, with D hard to call. This CDR3 region has 14 residues. In germline, CDR1 is MRHNA, CDR2 SNTAGT. V was shortened by 3 bases and J by 0 bases, with 6 bases between the two germline ends. CDR3 coding DNA: TGTGCCAGCAGTGAAGGTACCTCTGGAAACACCATATATTTT. This codes for CASSEGTSGNTIYF.

This clone was seen just once. CDR3 sequence reads: CASSLEGGEQFF. As DNA, the CDR3 is TGTGCCAGCAGCTTAGAAGGGGGTGAGCAGTTCTTC. The chain combines TRBV7-2 with TRBJ2-1; weak D call: TRBD1 (6 bases). Germline CDR1 SGHTA, CDR2 FQGNSA. This CDR3 region has 12 residues. Trimming left V 1 base short and J 9 bases short, with 7 bases between.

This clone was observed many times. V is TRBV5-1 and J is TRBJ2-7; weak D call: TRBD1 (5 bases). The germline V gene encodes CDR1 SGHRS and CDR2 YFSETQ. The V end was cut by 0 bases, the J end by 2 bases, with 12 bases between. This CDR3 contains 15 residues. The DNA for the CDR3 is TGCGCCAGCAGCTTGGCCCCGACAGAAACCTACGAGCAGTACTTC. It codes for CASSLAPTETYEQYF.

V usage is TRBV15 and J usage is TRBJ2-7; the D is unclear. Trimming shortened V by 1 base and J by 0 bases, and 10 bases separated the two germline ends. The germline CDR1 and CDR2 sequences are LNHNV and YYDKDF (reference sequence). There are 15 residues in the CDR3. This chain's CDR3 is CATSRAGVSSYEQYF. CDR3 nucleotide sequence: TGTGCCACCAGCAGAGCTGGGGTGAGCTCCTACGAGCAGTACTTC.

The CDR3 bases are TGTGCCAGCAGCGCCCCGGGACTAGCGGGGGGGCGGCCCTTGTTCTTC. Translated: CASSAPGLAGGRPLFF. The chain uses TRBV5-4 and TRBJ2-1; 16 bases match TRBD2. The CDR3 runs to 16 residues. CDR1 and CDR2 from the germline V gene are SGHNT and YYREEE (reference sequence). With V trimmed by 4 bases and J by 15 bases, 13 bases remained unmatched.

This rearrangement joins TRBV28 to TRBJ2-7; 7 bases are a match to TRBD2. Germline V lookup: CDR1 MDHEN, CDR2 SYDVKM. This CDR3 comprises 16 residues. V shed 5 bases, J shed 1 base, and the junction held 11 bases outside the gene matches. The chain's CDR3 is CASSPRGAGHSYEQYF. In DNA form, the CDR3 reads TGTGCCAGCAGTCCGCGGGGAGCGGGGCATTCCTACGAGCAGTACTTC.

This rearrangement joins TRBV19 to TRBJ2-5, with D maybe TRBD1 (6 bases). The V gene lost 5 bases and the J gene lost 13 bases, with 17 bases spanning the gap. In germline, CDR1 is LNHDA, CDR2 SQIVND (reference sequence). CDR3 length: 12 amino acids. CDR3 region: CASSSLTGPPYF. The CDR3 coding sequence is TGTGCCAGTAGTTCGTTAACAGGGCCCCCGTACTTC.

This clone showed up just a few times. At one end, the junction sequence differs from germline, possibly due to a read error. V is TRBV4-2 and J is TRBJ2-4, with D unclear. The CDR3 is 13 residues long. Germline CDR1 and CDR2: LGHNA and YNFKEQ. In DNA form, the CDR3 reads TGTGCCAGCAGCCAAGATACGGTGAGACACCCTGACTTC. This translates into CASSQDTVRHPDF.

The V and J genes are TRBV29-1 and TRBJ2-7, with D perhaps TRBD1 (7 bases). V was trimmed by 4 bases and J by 3 bases, leaving 19 bases between them. Germline assignment: CDR1 SQVTM and CDR2 ANQGSEA. The length of the CDR3 is 15 residues. Written as DNA, the CDR3 is TGCAGCGTTGGGGGCCAGGGGGGATACCTCTACGAGCAGTACTTC. It translates to CSVGGQGGYLYEQYF.

This clone was found once. The chain recombines TRBV7-2 with TRBJ2-1; D is possibly TRBD2 (6 bases). The CDR3 runs 16 residues. Germline loops: CDR1 SGHTA, CDR2 FQGNSA. The V and J ends lost 5 bases and 0 bases respectively, with 14 bases between them. CDR3 amino acids: CASSPQHGSSYNEQFF. Here the CDR3 DNA reads TGTGCCAGCAGCCCCCAACACGGGAGCTCCTACAATGAGCAGTTCTTC.

The chain employs TRBV7-3 and TRBJ2-2; D is tentatively TRBD1 or TRBD2 (6 bases each). The ends were cut back, 7 bases at V and 1 base at J, with 13 bases in the middle. Germline V CDR1 and CDR2: SGHTA, FQGTGA. The CDR3 extends over 15 amino acids. The CDR3 DNA reads TGTGCCAGCACCCTAGGGGGAGGGAACACCGGGGAGCTGTTTTTT. Protein sequence: CASTLGGGNTGELFF.

This clone has only a few counts. The chain has TRBV9 and TRBJ1-2; a possible D gene is TRBD1 (5 bases). The CDR3 totals 12 residues. Trimming pared 3 bases from V and 7 bases from J, leaving 10 bases between. Germline CDR1 and CDR2: SGDLS and YYNGEE. In DNA form, the CDR3 reads TGTGCCAGCAGCGATAGGGGTGGTGGCTACACCTTC. This sequence encodes CASSDRGGGYTF.

This chain's CDR3 is CASSHGGPGGELFF. The CDR3 DNA is TGTGCCAGCAGCCACGGCGGCCCTGGCGGGGAGCTGTTTTTT. This sequence joins TRBV7-3 and TRBJ2-2; D is ambiguous. This CDR3 has 14 residues. From germline, CDR1 is SGHTA and CDR2 FQGTGA. V lost 5 bases to trimming and J lost 7 bases, with 14 bases between them.

The V and J genes are TRBV10-3 and TRBJ1-5; D may be TRBD1 (5 bases). This CDR3 is 14 amino acids long. The germline V gene has CDR1 ENHRY and CDR2 SYGVKD. Trimming pared 6 bases from V and 6 bases from J, leaving 15 bases between. The CDR3 reads CAISASRDGQPQHF. The CDR3 DNA is TGTGCCATCAGCGCATCCAGGGATGGTCAGCCCCAGCATTTT.

This chain links TRBV10-3 with TRBJ2-1, with D possibly being TRBD1 (5 bases). The germline V gene encodes CDR1 ENHRY and CDR2 SYGVKD. With 6 bases removed from V and 8 bases from J, the gap between germline ends came to 14 bases. The CDR3 is 13 amino acids. CDR3 amino acids: CAIRAGLMDEQFF. For the CDR3, the DNA is TGTGCCATCAGGGCAGGGCTGATGGATGAGCAGTTCTTC.

This clone came up a few times. V gene TRBV7-8 combines with J gene TRBJ1-4, with 8 bases lining up with TRBD1. Germline V gene data show CDR1 as SGHVS and CDR2 as FQNEAQ. The CDR3 extends over 15 amino acids. Unmatched junction bases numbered 8, after V lost 5 bases and J lost 6 bases. The CDR3 spells CASSPQTGAHEKLFF. The CDR3 nucleotides are TGTGCCAGCAGCCCCCAGACAGGGGCCCATGAAAAACTGTTTTTT.

V gene TRBV7-9 combines with J gene TRBJ2-3; 9 positions match TRBD2. The CDR3 runs to 15 residues. CDR1 and CDR2 (germline): SEHNR, FQNEAQ (reference sequence). Trimming took 5 bases from V and 2 from J; bases not matched to a gene: 5. CDR3 sequence (DNA): TGTGCCAGCAGCCCGCGGACTAGCGCCACAGATACGCAGTATTTT. This gives the protein CASSPRTSATDTQYF.

The chain joins TRBV19 to TRBJ2-1, with 12 positions matching TRBD2. The CDR3 is 19 amino acids. The trim removed 6 bases at V and 0 bases at J, leaving 12 bases unmatched. CDR1 and CDR2 (germline): LNHDA, SQIVND (reference sequence). The CDR3 DNA is TGTGCCAGTAGCCCCTTAACTAGCGGGGGGCCCAGCTCCTACAATGAGCAGTTCTTC. Protein: CASSPLTSGGPSSYNEQFF.